The clone carrying this T cell receptor beta chain was seen a few times. Its target is not known. TCRdb re-derived calls from the reads in MiXCR, one entry per CDR3 protein. This table has 550,000 to 850,000 distinct CDR3 sequences, around a third appearing once. The sample belongs to a study of T cell repertoires in cytomegalovirus infection. Study overall: In the study, CMV epitopes included recently identified HLA-C-restricted and well-studied HLA-B-restricted ones. In public TCR beta signatures, there were indications of both CMV infection and matching HLA type. Study-level points and caveats: Adding up the frequency of public TCR beta families identified people who carried CMV plus the relevant HLA. The study found HLA-C-restricted CMV-specific TCR beta clonotypes dominating the ex vivo response.

The CDR3 contains 13 residues. The germline CDR1 and CDR2 sequences are MDHEN and SYDVKM. The V end was cut by 8 bases, the J end by 3 bases, with 13 bases between. This sequence originates from a human donor in good health (CMV status not recorded). Some clones in this sample may be carry-over from other donors' samples. The V gene is TRBV28, the J gene TRBJ1-1; D unresolved. The specimen comprised cultured PBMCs, sampled from culture after CMV antigen stimulation. The CDR3 DNA sequence: TGTGCCAGCTGGACTCCGGCCGACACTGAAGCTTTCTTT. As protein: CASWTPADTEAFF.